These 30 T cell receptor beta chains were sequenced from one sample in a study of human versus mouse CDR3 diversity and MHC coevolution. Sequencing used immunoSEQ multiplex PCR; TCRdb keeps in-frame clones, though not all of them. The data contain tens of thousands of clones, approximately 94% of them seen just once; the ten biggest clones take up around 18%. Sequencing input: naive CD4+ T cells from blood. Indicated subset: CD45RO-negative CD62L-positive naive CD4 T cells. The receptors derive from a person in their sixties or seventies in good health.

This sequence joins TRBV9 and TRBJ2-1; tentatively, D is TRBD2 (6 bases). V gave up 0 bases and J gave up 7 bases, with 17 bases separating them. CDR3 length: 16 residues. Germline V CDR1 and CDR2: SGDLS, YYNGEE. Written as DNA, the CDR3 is TGTGCCAGCAGCGTAGCAACCGGAGGGAGAGTTAATGAGCAGTTCTTC. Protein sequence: CASSVATGGRVNEQFF.

DNA of the CDR3: TGTGCCACCAGCCAGCCTTTAGACAGGAAAATAGGCAATGAGCAGTTCTTC. It encodes CATSQPLDRKIGNEQFF. This rearrangement joins TRBV15 to TRBJ2-1; D possibly corresponds to TRBD1 (6 bases). The CDR3 covers 17 residues. Germline V gene lookup returns CDR1 LNHNV and CDR2 YYDKDF (reference sequence). V lost 5 bases, J lost 6 bases, and 23 bases lay in between.

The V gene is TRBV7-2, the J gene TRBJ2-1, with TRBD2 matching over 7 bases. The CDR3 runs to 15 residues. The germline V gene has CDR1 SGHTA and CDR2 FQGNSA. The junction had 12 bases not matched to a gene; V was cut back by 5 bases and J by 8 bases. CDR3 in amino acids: CASSRPEREGDEQFF. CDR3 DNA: TGTGCCAGCAGCCGACCCGAGCGGGAAGGGGATGAGCAGTTCTTC.

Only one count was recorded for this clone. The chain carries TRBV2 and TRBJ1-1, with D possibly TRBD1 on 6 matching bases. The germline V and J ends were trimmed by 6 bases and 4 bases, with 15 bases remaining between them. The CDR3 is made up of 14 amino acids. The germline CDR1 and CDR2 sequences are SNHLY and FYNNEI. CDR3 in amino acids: CASRASGGVTEAFF. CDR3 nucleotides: TGTGCCAGCAGGGCCAGCGGGGGCGTCACTGAAGCTTTCTTT.

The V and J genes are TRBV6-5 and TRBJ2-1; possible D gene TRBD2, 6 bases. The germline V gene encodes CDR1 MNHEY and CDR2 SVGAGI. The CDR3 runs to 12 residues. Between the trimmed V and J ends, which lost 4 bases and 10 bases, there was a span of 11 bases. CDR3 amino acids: CASSSLAWEQFF. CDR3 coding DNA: TGTGCCAGCAGTTCACTAGCCTGGGAGCAGTTCTTC.

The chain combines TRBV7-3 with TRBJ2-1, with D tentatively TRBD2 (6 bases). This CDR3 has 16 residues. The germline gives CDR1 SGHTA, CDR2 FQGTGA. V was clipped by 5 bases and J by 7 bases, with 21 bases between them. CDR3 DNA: TGTGCCAGCAGCCCCACGACCACTTGGCGGGATAATGAGCAGTTCTTC. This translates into CASSPTTTWRDNEQFF.

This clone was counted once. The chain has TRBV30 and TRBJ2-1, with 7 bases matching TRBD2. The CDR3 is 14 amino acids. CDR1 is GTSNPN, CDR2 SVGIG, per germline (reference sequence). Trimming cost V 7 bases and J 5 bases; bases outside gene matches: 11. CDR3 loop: CASSPGLPHNEQFF. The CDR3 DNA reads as TGTGCCTCATCCCCGGGACTACCTCACAATGAGCAGTTCTTC.

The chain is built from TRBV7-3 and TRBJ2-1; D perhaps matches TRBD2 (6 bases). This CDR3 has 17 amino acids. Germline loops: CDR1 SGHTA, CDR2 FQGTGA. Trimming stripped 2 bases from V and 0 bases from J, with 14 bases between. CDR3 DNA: TGTGCCAGCAGCTTACCGGGGGACGCCCGCTCCTACAATGAGCAGTTCTTC. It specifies CASSLPGDARSYNEQFF. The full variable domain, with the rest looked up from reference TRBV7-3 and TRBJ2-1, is GAGVSQTPSNKVTEKGKYVELRCDPISGHTALYWYRQSLGQGPEFLIYFQGTGAADDSGLPNDRFFAVRPEGSVSTLKIQRTERGDSAVYLCASSLPGDARSYNEQFFGPGTRLTVL.

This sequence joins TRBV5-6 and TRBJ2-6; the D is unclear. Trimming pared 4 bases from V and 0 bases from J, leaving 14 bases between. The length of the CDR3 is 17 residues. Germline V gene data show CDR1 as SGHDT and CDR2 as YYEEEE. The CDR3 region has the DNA TGTGCCAGCAGCCTGCCCCCTCTAGGCTCTGGGGCCAACGTCCTGACTTTC. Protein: CASSLPPLGSGANVLTF.

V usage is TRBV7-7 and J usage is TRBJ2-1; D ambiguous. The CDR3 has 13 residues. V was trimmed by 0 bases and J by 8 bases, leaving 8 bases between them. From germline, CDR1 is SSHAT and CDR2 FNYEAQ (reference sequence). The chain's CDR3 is CASSLAPADEQFF. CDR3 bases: TGTGCCAGCAGCTTAGCCCCGGCGGATGAGCAGTTCTTC. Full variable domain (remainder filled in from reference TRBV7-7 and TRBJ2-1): GAGVSQSPRYKVTKRGQDVTLRCDPISSHATLYWYQQALGQGPEFLTYFNYEAQPDKSGLPSDRFSAERPEGSISTLTIQRTEQRDSAMYRCASSLAPADEQFFGPGTRLTVL.

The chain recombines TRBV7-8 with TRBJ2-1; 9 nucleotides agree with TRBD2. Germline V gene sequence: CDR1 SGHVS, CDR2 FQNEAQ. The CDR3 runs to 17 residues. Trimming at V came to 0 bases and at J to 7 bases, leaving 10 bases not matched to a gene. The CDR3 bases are TGTGCCAGCAGCTTAGCGAGGACTAGCGCGGAGAGGAATGAGCAGTTCTTC. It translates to CASSLARTSAERNEQFF.

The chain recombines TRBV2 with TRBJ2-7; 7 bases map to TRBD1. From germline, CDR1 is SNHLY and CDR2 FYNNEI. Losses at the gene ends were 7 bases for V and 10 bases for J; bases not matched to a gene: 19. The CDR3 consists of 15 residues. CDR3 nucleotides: TGTGCCAGCATTCCCAGCGTAGGGGGCGGAAGTCGACAGTACTTC. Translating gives CASIPSVGGGSRQYF.

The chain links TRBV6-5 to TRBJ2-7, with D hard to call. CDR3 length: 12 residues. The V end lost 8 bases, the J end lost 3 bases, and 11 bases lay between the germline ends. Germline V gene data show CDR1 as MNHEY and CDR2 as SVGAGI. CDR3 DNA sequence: TGTGCCAGCGGTAGACAAAGCTACGAGCAGTACTTC. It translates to CASGRQSYEQYF.

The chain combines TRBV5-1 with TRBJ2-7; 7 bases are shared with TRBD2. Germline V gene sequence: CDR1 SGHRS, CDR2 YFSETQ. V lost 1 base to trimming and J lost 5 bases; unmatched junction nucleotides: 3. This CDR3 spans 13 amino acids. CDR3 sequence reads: CASSLSGTNEQYF. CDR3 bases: TGCGCCAGCAGCTTGAGTGGGACTAACGAGCAGTACTTC.

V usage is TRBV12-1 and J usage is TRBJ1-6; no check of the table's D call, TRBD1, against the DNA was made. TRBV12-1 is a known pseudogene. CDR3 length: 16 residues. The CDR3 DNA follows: TGTGCCAGCAGCTACGTCGGCAGGGCGGAGAATTCACCCCTCCACTTT. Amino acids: CASSYVGRAENSPLHF.

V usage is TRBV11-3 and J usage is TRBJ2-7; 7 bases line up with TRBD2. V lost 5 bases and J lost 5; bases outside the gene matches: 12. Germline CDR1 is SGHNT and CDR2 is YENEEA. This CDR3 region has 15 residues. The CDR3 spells CASSPLDGTIDEQYF. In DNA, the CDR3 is TGTGCCAGCAGCCCCCTTGATGGGACTATCGACGAGCAGTACTTC.

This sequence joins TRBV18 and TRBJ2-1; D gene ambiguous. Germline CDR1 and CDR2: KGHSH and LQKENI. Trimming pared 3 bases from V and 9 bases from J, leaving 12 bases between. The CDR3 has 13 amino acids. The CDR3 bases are TGTGCCAGCTCACCCTCGGCGGTTTCTGAGCAGTTCTTC. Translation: CASSPSAVSEQFF.

CDR3 protein: CASSLAGGDGYTF. The CDR3, as DNA: TGTGCCAGCAGCTTGGCCGGGGGGGACGGCTACACCTTC. This rearrangement joins TRBV5-4 to TRBJ1-2; possibly TRBD1 for D (5 bases). Trimming cost V 0 bases and J 8 bases, with 11 bases left between them. The CDR3 consists of 13 residues. Germline V CDR1 and CDR2: SGHNT, YYREEE (reference sequence).

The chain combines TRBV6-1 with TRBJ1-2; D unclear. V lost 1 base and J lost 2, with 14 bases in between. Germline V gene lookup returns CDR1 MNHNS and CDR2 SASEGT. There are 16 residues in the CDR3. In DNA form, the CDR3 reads TGTGCCAGCAGTGAAGTTCCCGCAGATATCAACTATGGCTACACCTTC. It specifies CASSEVPADINYGYTF.

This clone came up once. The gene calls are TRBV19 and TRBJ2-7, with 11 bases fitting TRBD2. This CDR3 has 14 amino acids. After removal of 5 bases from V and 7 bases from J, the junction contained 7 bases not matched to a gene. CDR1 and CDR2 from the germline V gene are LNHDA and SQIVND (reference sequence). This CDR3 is CASSELAGVGEQYF. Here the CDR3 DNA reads TGTGCCAGTAGTGAACTAGCGGGAGTAGGGGAGCAGTACTTC.

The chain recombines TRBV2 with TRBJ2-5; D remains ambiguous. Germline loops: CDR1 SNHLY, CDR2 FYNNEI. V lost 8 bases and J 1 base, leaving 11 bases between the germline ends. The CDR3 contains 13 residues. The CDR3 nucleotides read TGTGCCAGCGTCGTGGCCCGCCAAGAGACCCAGTACTTC. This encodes CASVVARQETQYF.

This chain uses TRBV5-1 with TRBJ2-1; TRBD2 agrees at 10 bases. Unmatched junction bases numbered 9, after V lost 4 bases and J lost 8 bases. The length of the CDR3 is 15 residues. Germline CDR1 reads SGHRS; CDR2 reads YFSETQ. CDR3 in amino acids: CASSQAGGFVYEQFF. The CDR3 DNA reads TGCGCCAGCAGCCAAGCGGGAGGGTTCGTCTATGAGCAGTTCTTC.

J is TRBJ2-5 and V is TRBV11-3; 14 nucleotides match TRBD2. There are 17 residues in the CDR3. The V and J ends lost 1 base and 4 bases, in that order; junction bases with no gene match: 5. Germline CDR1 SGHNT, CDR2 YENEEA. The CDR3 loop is CASSLGLAGGPGETQYF. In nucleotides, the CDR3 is TGTGCCAGCAGCTTAGGACTAGCGGGAGGGCCGGGAGAGACCCAGTACTTC.

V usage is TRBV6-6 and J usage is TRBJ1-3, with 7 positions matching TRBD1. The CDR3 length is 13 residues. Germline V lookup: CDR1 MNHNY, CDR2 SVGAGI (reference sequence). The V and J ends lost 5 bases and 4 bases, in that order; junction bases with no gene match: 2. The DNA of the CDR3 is TGTGCCAGCAGTAGGGACAGCGGAAACACCATATATTTT. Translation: CASSRDSGNTIYF.

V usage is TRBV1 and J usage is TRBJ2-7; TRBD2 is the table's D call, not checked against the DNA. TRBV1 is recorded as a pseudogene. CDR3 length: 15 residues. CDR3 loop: CTSSQASERTYEQYF. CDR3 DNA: TGCACCAGCAGCCAAGCCAGCGAAAGAACCTACGAGCAGTACTTC.

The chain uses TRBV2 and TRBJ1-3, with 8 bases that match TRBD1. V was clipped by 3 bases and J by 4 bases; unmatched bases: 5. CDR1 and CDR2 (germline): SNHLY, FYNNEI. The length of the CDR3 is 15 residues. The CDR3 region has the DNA TGTGCCAGCAGTGATAGCAGGGGGCACGGAAACACCATATATTTT. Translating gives CASSDSRGHGNTIYF.

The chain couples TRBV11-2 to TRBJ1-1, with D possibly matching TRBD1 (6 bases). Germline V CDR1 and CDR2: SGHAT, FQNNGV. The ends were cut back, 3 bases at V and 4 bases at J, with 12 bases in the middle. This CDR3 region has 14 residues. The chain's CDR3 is CASSFRVGGTEAFF. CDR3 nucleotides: TGTGCCAGCAGCTTCCGGGTAGGGGGCACTGAAGCTTTCTTT.

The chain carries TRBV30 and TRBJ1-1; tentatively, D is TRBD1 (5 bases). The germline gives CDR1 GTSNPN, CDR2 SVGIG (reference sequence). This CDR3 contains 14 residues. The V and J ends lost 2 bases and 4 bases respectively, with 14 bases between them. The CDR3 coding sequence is TGTGCCTGGAGTCTTTTAGGAGGGGCCACTGAAGCTTTCTTT. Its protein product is CAWSLLGGATEAFF.

The CDR3 DNA is TGTGCCAGTAGTTCCACGTCCGGGCCATCAGGGATCAATGAGCAGTTCTTC. It is translated as CASSSTSGPSGINEQFF. The V call is TRBV19, the J call TRBJ2-1; D possibly corresponds to TRBD1 (5 bases). Germline V gives CDR1 LNHDA, CDR2 SQIVND (reference sequence). Trimming removed 5 bases from V and 6 bases from J, with 23 bases in between. This CDR3 spans 17 amino acids.

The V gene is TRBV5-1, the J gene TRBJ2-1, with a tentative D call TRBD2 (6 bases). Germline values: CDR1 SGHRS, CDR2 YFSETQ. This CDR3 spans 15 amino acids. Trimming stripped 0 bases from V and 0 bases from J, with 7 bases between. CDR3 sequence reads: CASSLGRDSYNEQFF. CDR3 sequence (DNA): TGCGCCAGCAGCTTGGGGCGGGACTCCTACAATGAGCAGTTCTTC.